This TCR beta chain was sequenced in a study of glioma-infiltrating T cells after dendritic cell vaccination. Here immunoSEQ multiplex PCR was the method, and the copy in TCRdb shows in-frame clones only, minus some. The table shows approximately 85,000 clones, with less than 85% occurring only once. Specified time point: after dendritic cell vaccination, including at tumor progression/relapse. PBMC sampling occurred before vaccination, two weeks after the third dose, and at progression. Trimming cost V 0 bases and J 3 bases, with 15 bases left between them. Per germline, CDR1 SGHDT and CDR2 YYEEEE. This CDR3 region has 16 residues.

The chain employs TRBV5-6 and TRBJ1-1; D unresolved. Sequences were derived from blood, sampled after dendritic cell vaccination. The sequence was obtained from a human donor with glioblastoma. The CDR3 sequence is CASSLGGTGGYTEAFF. The CDR3 coding sequence is TGTGCCAGCAGCTTGGGGGGAACTGGAGGGTACACTGAAGCTTTCTTT.